A selection of T cell receptor beta chains follows, all from one sample in a study of blood T cell repertoires in COVID-19. Profiled with immunoSEQ multiplex PCR; TCRdb holds only in-frame clones, not every one. The table records approximately 190,000 clones, 90% of them present only once. Sequencing was done on a sample of peripheral blood. All receptors come from a man aged 50 to 60 with acute or convalescent COVID-19. CDR3s leave out the opening cysteine and the closing phenylalanine or tryptophan. D genes are given only for firm matches.

d_call: TRBD2
v_call: TRBV6-6
cdr3_aa: ASRRLAGEGDTQY

d_call: -
v_call: TRBV19
cdr3_aa: ASRNPGDTGELF

d_call: TRBD2
v_call: TRBV29-1
cdr3_aa: SVPSGSLNEQY

d_call: -
v_call: TRBV30
cdr3_aa: AWSVGENTEAF

d_call: -
v_call: TRBV4-2
cdr3_aa: ASSQVGGRRGTEAF

d_call: TRBD1
v_call: TRBV6-6
cdr3_aa: ASSPDRGRAQPQH

d_call: -
v_call: TRBV4-3
cdr3_aa: ASSQDMQGLNTGELF

d_call: TRBD1
v_call: TRBV7-2
cdr3_aa: ASSQTGGRYSPLH

d_call: -
v_call: TRBV24-1
cdr3_aa: ATSDPRHASYEQY

d_call: TRBD1
v_call: TRBV6-5
cdr3_aa: ATGVRTGGLATQY

d_call: TRBD1
v_call: TRBV5-1
cdr3_aa: ASSLDRGGRSPLH

d_call: -
v_call: TRBV10-3
cdr3_aa: AINPGGTASYEQY

d_call: TRBD2
v_call: TRBV4-2
cdr3_aa: ASSQGTSGTFYEQY

d_call: -
v_call: TRBV15
cdr3_aa: ATSRTTTGHTEAF

d_call: TRBD1
v_call: TRBV5-5
cdr3_aa: ASSLARGGQGESYT

d_call: -
v_call: TRBV9
cdr3_aa: ASSTNPNRGTEAF

d_call: TRBD2
v_call: TRBV4-3
cdr3_aa: ASSQDEPLAGPTGELF

d_call: -
v_call: TRBV28
cdr3_aa: ASSFAGGYGYT

d_call: -
v_call: TRBV6-6
cdr3_aa: ASSYQGTRYGYT

d_call: -
v_call: TRBV18
cdr3_aa: ASSPQPQSSGNTIY

d_call: TRBD1
v_call: TRBV7-8
cdr3_aa: ASGETGGFADTQY

d_call: -
v_call: TRBV4-1
cdr3_aa: ASSQTSRGYEQY

d_call: -
v_call: TRBV11-2
cdr3_aa: ASSLDPRANSPLH

d_call: -
v_call: TRBV7-4
cdr3_aa: ASSFTGYTEAF

d_call: -
v_call: TRBV21-1
cdr3_aa: ASSKPRGQGALENSPLH

d_call: -
v_call: TRBV19
cdr3_aa: ASSHLTDSNQPQH

d_call: TRBD2
v_call: TRBV7-9
cdr3_aa: ASSFLTSGTDTQY

d_call: TRBD1
v_call: TRBV4-1
cdr3_aa: ASSQVDRVETQY

d_call: TRBD1
v_call: TRBV7-8
cdr3_aa: ASSPDRADEKLF

d_call: TRBD1
v_call: TRBV10-3
cdr3_aa: AAGGGTGSRSPLH

d_call: TRBD1
v_call: TRBV10-2
cdr3_aa: ASSEGQGDQPQH

d_call: -
v_call: TRBV6-2/TRBV6-3
cdr3_aa: ASSSPGGVSQETQY

d_call: -
v_call: TRBV7-2
cdr3_aa: ASSRGSGYGYT

d_call: TRBD2
v_call: TRBV28
cdr3_aa: ASRTGGVLSTGELF

d_call: TRBD1
v_call: TRBV29-1
cdr3_aa: SVEDRGQWVEGF

d_call: -
v_call: TRBV7-9
cdr3_aa: ASSRAGRGTEAF

d_call: -
v_call: TRBV28
cdr3_aa: ASSFFAGRYQPQH

d_call: TRBD2
v_call: TRBV11-3
cdr3_aa: ASSPSGGTDTQY

d_call: -
v_call: TRBV14
cdr3_aa: ASSPSLGNSYEQY

d_call: -
v_call: TRBV12-3/TRBV12-4
cdr3_aa: ASSLASGQPQH

d_call: TRBD2
v_call: TRBV9
cdr3_aa: ASSAGLAGFDEQF

d_call: -
v_call: TRBV7-8
cdr3_aa: ASSLGPQGRVTGELF

d_call: TRBD2
v_call: TRBV28
cdr3_aa: ASSNGGGGTDTQY

d_call: -
v_call: TRBV5-1
cdr3_aa: ASTLLGDMSVDTQY

d_call: -
v_call: TRBV9
cdr3_aa: ASSVEGTVQY

d_call: TRBD2
v_call: TRBV7-9
cdr3_aa: ASSQVPSGAIKRGQY

d_call: -
v_call: TRBV4-1
cdr3_aa: ASSLSRGSPNYGYT

d_call: TRBD2
v_call: TRBV18
cdr3_aa: ASSPNSGGQETQY

d_call: TRBD1
v_call: TRBV19
cdr3_aa: ASSTSGDRAF

d_call: TRBD2
v_call: TRBV2
cdr3_aa: ASSRLAGELDTQY

d_call: -
v_call: TRBV6-6
cdr3_aa: ASSYGRGPTNEKLF

d_call: TRBD1
v_call: TRBV10-3
cdr3_aa: AISGGTGGEEKLF

d_call: -
v_call: TRBV15
cdr3_aa: ATSRNRVANQPQH

d_call: -
v_call: TRBV4-1
cdr3_aa: ASSQEPAVYEQY

d_call: TRBD2
v_call: TRBV24-1
cdr3_aa: ATSGPGLARYSTDTQY

d_call: -
v_call: TRBV10-3
cdr3_aa: AISSSGVTGELF

d_call: TRBD2
v_call: TRBV5-6
cdr3_aa: ASSFSGRVQY

d_call: -
v_call: TRBV28
cdr3_aa: ASSLKAAGGSYEQY

d_call: -
v_call: TRBV28
cdr3_aa: ASELSLGQMNTEAF

d_call: TRBD1
v_call: TRBV30
cdr3_aa: AWSVGTGEQETQY